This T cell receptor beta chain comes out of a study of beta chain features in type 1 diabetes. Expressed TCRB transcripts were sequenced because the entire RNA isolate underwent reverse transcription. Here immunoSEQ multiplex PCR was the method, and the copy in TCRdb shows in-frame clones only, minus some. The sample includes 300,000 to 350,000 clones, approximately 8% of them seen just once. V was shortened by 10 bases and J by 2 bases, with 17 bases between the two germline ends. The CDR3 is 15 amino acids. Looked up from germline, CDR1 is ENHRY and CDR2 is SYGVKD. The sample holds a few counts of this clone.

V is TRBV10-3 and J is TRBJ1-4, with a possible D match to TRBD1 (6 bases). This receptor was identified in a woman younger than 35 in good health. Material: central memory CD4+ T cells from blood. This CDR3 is CATRGQLLTNEKLFF. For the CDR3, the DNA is TGTGCCACGAGAGGACAGCTACTCACTAATGAAAAACTGTTTTTT.